This T cell receptor (beta chain) was profiled in a study of identical twins. Study-wide points: Whereas memory repertoires showed no such difference, abundant cord blood beta clonotypes carried fewer insertions. A cross-sectional statistical analysis, not follow-up of the same donors, supported the conclusions. Modelling underestimated the level of out-of-frame TCR alpha sharing observed in monozygotic twins.

Concerning this clonotype: The target antigen is unknown.

Template switching added a universal primer binding site, and final cDNA carried unique molecular identifiers. TCRdb called the 5' RACE reads again in MiXCR, with one record for every CDR3 protein. The profile shows roughly 1.6 million distinct CDR3 sequences, about 32% of them singletons. The sequence was collected from a newborn girl in good health. The sequenced sample was cord blood.

The CDR3 region is CASSHHQGNTYNEQFF. As DNA, the CDR3 is TGTGCCAGCAGCCACCATCAGGGAAACACCTACAATGAGCAGTTCTTC. This chain links TRBV11-2 with TRBJ2-1; a possible D gene is TRBD1 (5 bases). CDR1 and CDR2 (germline): SGHAT, FQNNGV. The CDR3 is 16 amino acids. Trimming shortened V by 5 bases and J by 2 bases, and 16 bases separated the two germline ends. Drawing the rest from reference TRBV11-2 and TRBJ2-1, the complete variable domain is EAGVAQSPRYKIIEKRQSVAFWCNPISGHATLYWYQQILGQGPKLLIQFQNNGVVDDSQLPKDRFSAERLKGVDSTLKIQPAKLEDSAVYLCASSHHQGNTYNEQFFGPGTRLTVL.